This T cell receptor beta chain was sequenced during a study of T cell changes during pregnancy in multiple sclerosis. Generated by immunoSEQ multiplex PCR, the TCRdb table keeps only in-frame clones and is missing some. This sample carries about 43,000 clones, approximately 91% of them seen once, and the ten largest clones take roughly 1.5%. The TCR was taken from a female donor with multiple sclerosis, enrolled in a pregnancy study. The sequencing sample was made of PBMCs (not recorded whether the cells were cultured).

CDR3: CASSAEVNYGYTF. CDR3 in DNA: TGTGCCAGCAGTGCAGAGGTGAACTATGGCTACACCTTC. The rearrangement joins TRBV28 to TRBJ1-2; D uncertain. Germline CDR1 and CDR2: MDHEN and SYDVKM. The CDR3 totals 13 residues. Trimming took 5 bases from V and 2 from J, leaving 9 bases between them.